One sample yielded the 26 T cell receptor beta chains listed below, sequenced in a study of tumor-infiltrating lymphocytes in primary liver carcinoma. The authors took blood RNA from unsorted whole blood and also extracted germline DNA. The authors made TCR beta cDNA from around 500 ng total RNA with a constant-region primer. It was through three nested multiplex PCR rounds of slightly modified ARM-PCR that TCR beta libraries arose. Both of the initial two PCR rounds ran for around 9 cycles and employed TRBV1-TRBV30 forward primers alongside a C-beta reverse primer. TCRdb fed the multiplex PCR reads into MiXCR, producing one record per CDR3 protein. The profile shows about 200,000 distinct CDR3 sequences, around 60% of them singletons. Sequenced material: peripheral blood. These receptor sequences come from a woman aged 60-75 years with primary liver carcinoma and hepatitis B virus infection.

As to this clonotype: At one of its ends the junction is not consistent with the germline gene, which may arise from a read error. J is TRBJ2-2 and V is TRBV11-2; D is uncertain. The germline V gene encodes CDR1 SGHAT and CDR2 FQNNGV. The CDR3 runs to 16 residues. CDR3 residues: CASSLGGSANSGELFF. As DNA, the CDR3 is TGTGCCAGCAGCTTAGGTGGCAGCGCGAACAGCGGGGAGCTGTTTTTT.

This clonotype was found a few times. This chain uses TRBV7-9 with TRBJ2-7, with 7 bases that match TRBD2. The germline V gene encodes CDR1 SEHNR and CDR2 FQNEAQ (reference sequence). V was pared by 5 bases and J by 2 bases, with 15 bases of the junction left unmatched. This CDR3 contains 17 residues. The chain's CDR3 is CASSPPRGASGPYEQYF. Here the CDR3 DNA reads TGTGCCAGCAGCCCGCCCCGTGGGGCTAGCGGTCCCTACGAGCAGTACTTC.

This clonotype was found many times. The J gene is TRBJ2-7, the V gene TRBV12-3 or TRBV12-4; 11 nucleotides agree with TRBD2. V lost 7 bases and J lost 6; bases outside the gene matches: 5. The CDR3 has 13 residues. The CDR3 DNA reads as TGTGCCAGCAACCTAGCGGGAGGTGGCGAGCAGTACTTC. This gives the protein CASNLAGGGEQYF.

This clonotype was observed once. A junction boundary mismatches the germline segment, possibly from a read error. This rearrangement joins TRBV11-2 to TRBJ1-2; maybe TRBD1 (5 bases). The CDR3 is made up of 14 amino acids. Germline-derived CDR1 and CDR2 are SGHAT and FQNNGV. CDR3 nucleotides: TGTGCCGGCAGCTGGGGGGGGTTGGGCTATGGCTACACCTTC. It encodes CAGSWGGLGYGYTF.

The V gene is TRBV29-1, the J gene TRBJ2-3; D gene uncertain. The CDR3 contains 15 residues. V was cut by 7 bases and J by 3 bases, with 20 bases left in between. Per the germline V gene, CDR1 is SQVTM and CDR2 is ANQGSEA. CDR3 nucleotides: TGCAGCGCCTTTCCCCGGCCTTCGAGTACAGATACGCAGTATTTT. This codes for CSAFPRPSSTDTQYF.

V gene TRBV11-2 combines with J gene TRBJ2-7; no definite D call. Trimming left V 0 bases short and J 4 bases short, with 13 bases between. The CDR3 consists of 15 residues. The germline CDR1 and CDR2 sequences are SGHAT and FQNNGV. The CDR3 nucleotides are TGTGCCAGCAGCTTAGATACAGACCCAGAGTACGAGCAGTACTTC. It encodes CASSLDTDPEYEQYF.

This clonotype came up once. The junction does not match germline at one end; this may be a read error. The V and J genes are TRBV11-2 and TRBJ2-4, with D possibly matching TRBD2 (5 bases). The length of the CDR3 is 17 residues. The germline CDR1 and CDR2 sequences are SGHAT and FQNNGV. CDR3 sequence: CASSLDLGSLAKKIQYF. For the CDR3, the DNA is TGTGCCAGCAGCTTAGATCTAGGGAGCTTAGCCAAAAAAATTCAGTACTTC.

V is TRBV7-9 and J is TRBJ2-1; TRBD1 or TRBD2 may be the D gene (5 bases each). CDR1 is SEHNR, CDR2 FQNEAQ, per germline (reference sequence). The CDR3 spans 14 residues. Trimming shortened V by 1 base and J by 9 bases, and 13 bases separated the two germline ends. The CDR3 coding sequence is TGTGCCAGCAGCTTAGGGGTGCAGGGAGCTGAGCAGTTCTTC. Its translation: CASSLGVQGAEQFF.

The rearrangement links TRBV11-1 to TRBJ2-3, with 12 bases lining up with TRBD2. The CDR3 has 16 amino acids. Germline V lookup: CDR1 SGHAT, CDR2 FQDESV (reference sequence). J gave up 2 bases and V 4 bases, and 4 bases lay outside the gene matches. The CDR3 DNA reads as TGTGCCAGCAGCTCCAGGACTAGCGGGGACACAGATACGCAGTATTTT. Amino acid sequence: CASSSRTSGDTDTQYF.

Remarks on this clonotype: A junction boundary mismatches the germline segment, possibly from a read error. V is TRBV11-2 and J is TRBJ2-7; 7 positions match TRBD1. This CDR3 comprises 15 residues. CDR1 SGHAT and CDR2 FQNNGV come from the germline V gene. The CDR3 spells CTSSLRDREIYEQYF. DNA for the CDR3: TGTACCAGCAGCTTAAGAGACAGGGAAATCTACGAGCAGTACTTC.

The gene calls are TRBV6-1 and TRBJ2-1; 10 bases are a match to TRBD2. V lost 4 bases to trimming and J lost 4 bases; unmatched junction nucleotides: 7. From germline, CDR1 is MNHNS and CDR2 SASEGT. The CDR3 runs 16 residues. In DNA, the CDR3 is TGTGCCAGCAGTGGGCCAACTAGCGGGGTTTACAATGAGCAGTTCTTC. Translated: CASSGPTSGVYNEQFF.

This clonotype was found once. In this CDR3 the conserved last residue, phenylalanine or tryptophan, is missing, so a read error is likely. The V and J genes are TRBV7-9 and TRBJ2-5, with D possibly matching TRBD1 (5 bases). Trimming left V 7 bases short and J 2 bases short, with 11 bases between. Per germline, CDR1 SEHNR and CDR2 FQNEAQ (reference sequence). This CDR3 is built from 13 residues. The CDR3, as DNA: TGTGCCAGCAACCCGACAGAGCAAGAGACCCAGTACTTA. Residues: CASNPTEQETQYL.

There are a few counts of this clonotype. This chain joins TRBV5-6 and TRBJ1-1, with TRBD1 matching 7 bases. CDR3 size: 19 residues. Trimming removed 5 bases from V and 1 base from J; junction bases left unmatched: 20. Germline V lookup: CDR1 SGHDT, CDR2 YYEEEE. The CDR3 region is CASRGYGTRQGRGNTEAFF. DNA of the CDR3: TGTGCCAGCAGGGGGTACGGGACGAGACAGGGACGAGGGAACACTGAAGCTTTCTTT.

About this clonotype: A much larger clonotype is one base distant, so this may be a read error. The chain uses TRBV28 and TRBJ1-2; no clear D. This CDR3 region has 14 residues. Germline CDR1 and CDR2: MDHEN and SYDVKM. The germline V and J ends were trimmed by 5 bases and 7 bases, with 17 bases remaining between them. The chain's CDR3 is CASSLAAAGRGYTF. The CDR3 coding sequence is TGTGCCAGCAGTCTCGCCGCGGCAGGACGTGGCTACACCTTC.

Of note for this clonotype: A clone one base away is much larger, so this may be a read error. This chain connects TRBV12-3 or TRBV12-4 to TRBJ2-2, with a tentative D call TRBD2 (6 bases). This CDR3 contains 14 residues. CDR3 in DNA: TGTGCCAGCAGACTCGACTATATCACCGGGGAGGTGTTTTTT. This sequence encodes CASRLDYITGEVFF.

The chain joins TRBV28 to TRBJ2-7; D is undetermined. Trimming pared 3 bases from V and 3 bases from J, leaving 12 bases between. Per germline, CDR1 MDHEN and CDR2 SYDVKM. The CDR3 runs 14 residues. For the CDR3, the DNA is TGTGCCAGCAGTTTTCTGGACGGCTTCTACGAGCAGTACTTC. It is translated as CASSFLDGFYEQYF.

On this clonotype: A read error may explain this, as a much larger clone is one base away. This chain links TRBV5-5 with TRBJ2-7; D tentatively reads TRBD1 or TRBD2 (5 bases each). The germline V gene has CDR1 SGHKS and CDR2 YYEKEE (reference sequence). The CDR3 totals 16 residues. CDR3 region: CAGSLGVQDPSYEQYF. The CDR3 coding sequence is TGTGCCGGCAGCTTGGGGGTACAGGACCCCTCCTACGAGCAGTACTTC.

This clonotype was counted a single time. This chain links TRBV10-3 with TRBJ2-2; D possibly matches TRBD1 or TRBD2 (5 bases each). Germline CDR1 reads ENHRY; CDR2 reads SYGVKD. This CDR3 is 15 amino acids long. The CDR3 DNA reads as TGTGTCAGCCCGGGACCCTTACCGAACACCGGGGAGCTGTTTTTT. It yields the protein CVSPGPLPNTGELFF.

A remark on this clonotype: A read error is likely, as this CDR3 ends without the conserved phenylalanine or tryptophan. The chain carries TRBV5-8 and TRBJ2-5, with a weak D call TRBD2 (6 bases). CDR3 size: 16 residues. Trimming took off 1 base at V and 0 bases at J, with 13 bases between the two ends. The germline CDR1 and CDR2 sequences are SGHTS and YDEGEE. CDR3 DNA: TGTGCCAGCAGCTTGTGGTTAGCGGTTTACCAAGAGACCCAGTACCTC. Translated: CASSLWLAVYQETQYL.

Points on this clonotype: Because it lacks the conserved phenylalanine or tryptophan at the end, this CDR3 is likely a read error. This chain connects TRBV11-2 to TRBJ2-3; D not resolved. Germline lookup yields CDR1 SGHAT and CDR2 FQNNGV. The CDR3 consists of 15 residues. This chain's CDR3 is CANSLVSRSTDTQYY. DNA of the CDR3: TGTGCCAACAGCTTAGTCTCCAGAAGCACAGATACGCAGTATTAT.

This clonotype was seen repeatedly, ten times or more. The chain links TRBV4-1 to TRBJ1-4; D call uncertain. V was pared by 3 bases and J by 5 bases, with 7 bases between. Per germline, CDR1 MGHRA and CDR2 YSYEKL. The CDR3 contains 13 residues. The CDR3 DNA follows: TGCGCCAGCAGCCATTTGGGAAATGAAAAACTGTTTTTT. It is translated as CASSHLGNEKLFF.

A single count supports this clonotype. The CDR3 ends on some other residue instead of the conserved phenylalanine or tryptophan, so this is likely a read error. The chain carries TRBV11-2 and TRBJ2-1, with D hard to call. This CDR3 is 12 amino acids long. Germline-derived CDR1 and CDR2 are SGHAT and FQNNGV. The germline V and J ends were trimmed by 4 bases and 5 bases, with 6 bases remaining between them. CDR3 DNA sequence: TGTGCCAGCAGCTCCAGTGACAATGAGCAGTTCTTA. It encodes CASSSSDNEQFL.

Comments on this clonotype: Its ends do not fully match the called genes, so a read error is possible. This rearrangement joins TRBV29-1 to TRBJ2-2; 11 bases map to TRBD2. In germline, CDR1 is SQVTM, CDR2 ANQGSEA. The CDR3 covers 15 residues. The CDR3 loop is CTVEASGRPGEELFF. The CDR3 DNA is TGCACCGTTGAGGCTAGCGGGAGGCCCGGTGAGGAGCTGTTTTTT.

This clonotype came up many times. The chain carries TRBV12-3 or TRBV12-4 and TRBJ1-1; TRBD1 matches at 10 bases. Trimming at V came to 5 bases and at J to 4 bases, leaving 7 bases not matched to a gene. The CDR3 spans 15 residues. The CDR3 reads CASSDRGRTLTEAFF. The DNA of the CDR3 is TGTGCCAGCAGTGACAGGGGGCGAACTCTCACTGAAGCTTTCTTT.

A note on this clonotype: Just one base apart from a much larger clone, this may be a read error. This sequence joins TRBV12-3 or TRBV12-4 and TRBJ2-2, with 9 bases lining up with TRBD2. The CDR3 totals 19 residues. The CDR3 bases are TGTGACAGCAGTTTAGGCAGAAGTAGCGGGAGTAAGAACACCGGGGAGCTGTTTTTT. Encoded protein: CDSSLGRSSGSKNTGELFF.

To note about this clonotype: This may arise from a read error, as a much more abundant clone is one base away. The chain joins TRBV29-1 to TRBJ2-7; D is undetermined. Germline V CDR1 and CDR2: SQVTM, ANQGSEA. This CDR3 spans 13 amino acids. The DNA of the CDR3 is TGCAGGGTTGAAGAATGGAACTCCTACGAGCAGTACTTC. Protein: CRVEEWNSYEQYF.